The rows below give T cell receptor beta chains drawn from one sample of a study of blood T cell repertoires in COVID-19. Assay: immunoSEQ multiplex PCR; the TCRdb copy retains only in-frame clones and omits some. The sample yields 210,000 or so clones, approximately 89% seen once. Sequencing was performed on peripheral blood. Every receptor here comes from a woman aged 35 to 49 with acute or convalescent COVID-19. Both conserved end residues are part of each CDR3. Each record gives: CDR3 protein, CDR3 DNA, D gene, J gene, clone size, V gene. The D gene is left open where the match is weak. Some rows mark clone size as missing; the rest say once, few, many or name a class of expanded clone.

cdr3_aa: CASSKNSTGNQPQHF; cdr3_nt: TGTGCCAGCAGCAAAAACTCTACAGGGAATCAGCCCCAGCATTTT; d_call: NA; j_call: TRBJ1-5; clone_size: NA; v_call: TRBV21-1
cdr3_aa: CASSPLGLHGYTF; cdr3_nt: TGTGCCAGCAGCCCTTTGGGACTGCATGGCTACACCTTC; d_call: NA; j_call: TRBJ1-2; clone_size: NA; v_call: TRBV9
cdr3_aa: CASSSRPTDTQYF; cdr3_nt: TGTGCCAGCAGTTCGAGGCCCACAGATACGCAGTATTTT; d_call: NA; j_call: TRBJ2-3; clone_size: NA; v_call: TRBV27
cdr3_aa: CASSYRGSSYSNQPQHF; cdr3_nt: TGTGCCAGTAGTTACCGGGGGTCCTCCTATAGCAATCAGCCCCAGCATTTT; d_call: NA; j_call: TRBJ1-5; clone_size: NA; v_call: TRBV19
cdr3_aa: CASSYSWDFQETQYF; cdr3_nt: TGTGCCAGCAGTTACTCCTGGGACTTTCAAGAGACCCAGTACTTC; d_call: NA; j_call: TRBJ2-5; clone_size: NA; v_call: TRBV6-5
cdr3_aa: CASSQDWGGATNEKLFF; cdr3_nt: TGTGCCAGCAGCCAAGACTGGGGGGGGGCAACTAATGAAAAACTGTTTTTT; d_call: NA; j_call: TRBJ1-4; clone_size: NA; v_call: TRBV3-1/TRBV3-2
cdr3_aa: CARSQTLPLQLCSYNSPLHF; cdr3_nt: TGTGCCAGGAGCCAGACTCTGCCTCTGCAGCTGTGCTCCTATAATTCACCCCTCCACTTT; d_call: NA; j_call: TRBJ1-6; clone_size: NA; v_call: TRBV27
cdr3_aa: CASVEIEDREKETQYF; cdr3_nt: TGTGCCAGCGTCGAAATTGAGGACAGGGAAAAAGAGACCCAGTACTTC; d_call: TRBD1; j_call: TRBJ2-5; clone_size: NA; v_call: TRBV2
cdr3_aa: CASSLTPSTDFSTDTQYF; cdr3_nt: TGTGCCAGCAGCTTAACCCCCTCGACAGATTTCAGCACAGATACGCAGTATTTT; d_call: NA; j_call: TRBJ2-3; clone_size: NA; v_call: TRBV7-8
cdr3_aa: CASSLGDRGSQETQYF; cdr3_nt: TGTGCCAGCAGCTTAGGGGACAGGGGATCCCAAGAGACCCAGTACTTC; d_call: TRBD1; j_call: TRBJ2-5; clone_size: NA; v_call: TRBV7-7
cdr3_aa: CASSLYRDRANYGYTF; cdr3_nt: TGTGCCAGTAGTTTATACCGGGACAGGGCTAACTATGGCTACACCTTC; d_call: TRBD1; j_call: TRBJ1-2; clone_size: NA; v_call: TRBV19
cdr3_aa: CASSDSTGVDTQYF; cdr3_nt: TGTGCCAGCAGTGATTCGACAGGGGTAGATACGCAGTATTTT; d_call: TRBD1; j_call: TRBJ2-3; clone_size: NA; v_call: TRBV6-1
cdr3_aa: CSASGSGGWFTDTQYF; cdr3_nt: TGCAGTGCTAGTGGCAGCGGGGGATGGTTCACAGATACGCAGTATTTT; d_call: TRBD2; j_call: TRBJ2-3; clone_size: NA; v_call: TRBV20-1
cdr3_aa: CASSTGQFRHEQFF; cdr3_nt: TGTGCCAGCAGCACCGGACAGTTTAGGCATGAGCAGTTCTTC; d_call: NA; j_call: TRBJ2-1; clone_size: NA; v_call: TRBV5-4
cdr3_aa: CASSGTGGCNQPQHF; cdr3_nt: TGTGCCAGTAGTGGGACAGGGGGCTGCAATCAGCCCCAGCATTTT; d_call: TRBD1; j_call: TRBJ1-5; clone_size: NA; v_call: TRBV19
cdr3_aa: CAWSVQGHTEAFF; cdr3_nt: TGTGCCTGGAGTGTGCAGGGCCACACTGAAGCTTTCTTT; d_call: NA; j_call: TRBJ1-1; clone_size: once; v_call: TRBV30
cdr3_aa: CASSLQGAQHAGYTF; cdr3_nt: TGTGCCAGCAGTTTACAGGGGGCTCAGCATGCGGGCTACACCTTC; d_call: TRBD1; j_call: TRBJ1-2; clone_size: few; v_call: TRBV27
cdr3_aa: CASSWQGTEAFF; cdr3_nt: TGTGCCAGCAGTTGGCAGGGCACTGAAGCTTTCTTT; d_call: NA; j_call: TRBJ1-1; clone_size: NA; v_call: TRBV12-3/TRBV12-4
cdr3_aa: CASSLGQGNYGYTF; cdr3_nt: TGCGCCAGCAGCTTGGGACAGGGCAACTATGGCTACACCTTC; d_call: TRBD1; j_call: TRBJ1-2; clone_size: once; v_call: TRBV5-1
cdr3_aa: CASSVFRDTQYF; cdr3_nt: TGTGCCAGCAGCGTATTCCGGGATACGCAGTATTTT; d_call: NA; j_call: TRBJ2-3; clone_size: once; v_call: TRBV9
cdr3_aa: CASSAPGGQNTEAFF; cdr3_nt: TGTGCCAGCAGCGCTCCGGGGGGGCAAAACACTGAAGCTTTCTTT; d_call: NA; j_call: TRBJ1-1; clone_size: NA; v_call: TRBV7-4
cdr3_aa: CASSLTWGTSWDTQYF; cdr3_nt: TGTGCCAGCAGCTTAACGTGGGGGACTAGCTGGGATACGCAGTATTTT; d_call: TRBD2; j_call: TRBJ2-3; clone_size: NA; v_call: TRBV7-3
cdr3_aa: CASSLRGSRANEKLFF; cdr3_nt: TGTGCCAGCAGCCTCAGGGGTTCGCGAGCTAATGAAAAACTGTTTTTT; d_call: NA; j_call: TRBJ1-4; clone_size: NA; v_call: TRBV7-3
cdr3_aa: CASSFNPGGNQPQHF; cdr3_nt: TGTGCCAGCAGCTTTAACCCCGGTGGCAATCAGCCCCAGCATTTT; d_call: NA; j_call: TRBJ1-5; clone_size: NA; v_call: TRBV5-5
cdr3_aa: CASSPRTGMNTEAFF; cdr3_nt: TGTGCCAGCAGCCCACGGACAGGGATGAACACTGAAGCTTTCTTT; d_call: TRBD1; j_call: TRBJ1-1; clone_size: NA; v_call: TRBV7-2
cdr3_aa: CASKRRPTGDNSPLHF; cdr3_nt: TGCGCCAGCAAGCGCAGGCCGACAGGGGATAATTCACCCCTCCACTTT; d_call: TRBD1; j_call: TRBJ1-6; clone_size: NA; v_call: TRBV5-1
cdr3_aa: CASSQDLRGKSNQPQHF; cdr3_nt: TGTGCCAGCAGCCAAGATCTCAGGGGCAAAAGCAATCAGCCCCAGCATTTT; d_call: NA; j_call: TRBJ1-5; clone_size: NA; v_call: TRBV4-2
cdr3_aa: CASSIDSGTGDNYGYTF; cdr3_nt: TGTGCCAGTAGTATAGATTCCGGGACAGGCGATAACTATGGCTACACCTTC; d_call: TRBD1; j_call: TRBJ1-2; clone_size: NA; v_call: TRBV19
cdr3_aa: CASSNRDVNYGYTF; cdr3_nt: TGTGCCAGCAGTAATCGGGATGTCAACTATGGCTACACCTTC; d_call: NA; j_call: TRBJ1-2; clone_size: NA; v_call: TRBV2
cdr3_aa: CASSTSSGWGNTIYF; cdr3_nt: TGTGCCAGTAGTACTTCCTCGGGTTGGGGAAACACCATATATTTT; d_call: NA; j_call: TRBJ1-3; clone_size: NA; v_call: TRBV19
cdr3_aa: CASSLDLLGLNSPLHF; cdr3_nt: TGTGCCAGCAGCTTAGACCTCCTCGGACTAAATTCACCCCTCCACTTT; d_call: NA; j_call: TRBJ1-6; clone_size: NA; v_call: TRBV11-2
cdr3_aa: CASSTTDSNEQFF; cdr3_nt: TGTGCCAGCAGCACCACCGACTCGAATGAGCAGTTCTTC; d_call: NA; j_call: TRBJ2-1; clone_size: once; v_call: TRBV13
cdr3_aa: CASSRQGNTEAFF; cdr3_nt: TGTGCCAGCAGCCGACAGGGGAACACTGAAGCTTTCTTT; d_call: TRBD1; j_call: TRBJ1-1; clone_size: NA; v_call: TRBV2
cdr3_aa: CASSPLRENTEAFF; cdr3_nt: TGTGCCAGTAGTCCGCTACGTGAGAACACTGAAGCTTTCTTT; d_call: NA; j_call: TRBJ1-1; clone_size: NA; v_call: TRBV19
cdr3_aa: CASRINVGAHTEAFF; cdr3_nt: TGTGCCAGCAGGATAAACGTGGGGGCTCACACTGAAGCTTTCTTT; d_call: NA; j_call: TRBJ1-1; clone_size: few; v_call: TRBV3-1/TRBV3-2
cdr3_aa: CASSVRVDSNTEAFF; cdr3_nt: TGTGCCAGCAGCGTTAGGGTCGACAGTAACACTGAAGCTTTCTTT; d_call: NA; j_call: TRBJ1-1; clone_size: NA; v_call: TRBV3-1/TRBV3-2
cdr3_aa: CASRRQDAGNTIYF; cdr3_nt: TGTGCCAGCAGACGTCAGGATGCTGGAAACACCATATATTTT; d_call: NA; j_call: TRBJ1-3; clone_size: NA; v_call: TRBV6-5
cdr3_aa: CASSSRDRPNTGELFF; cdr3_nt: TGTGCCAGCAGCTCCCGGGACAGGCCGAACACCGGGGAGCTGTTTTTT; d_call: TRBD1; j_call: TRBJ2-2; clone_size: NA; v_call: TRBV9
cdr3_aa: CASRGQAGDGYTF; cdr3_nt: TGTGCCAGCAGGGGCCAGGCAGGGGATGGCTACACCTTC; d_call: NA; j_call: TRBJ1-2; clone_size: NA; v_call: TRBV3-1/TRBV3-2
cdr3_aa: CASSFDYRLSNTGELFF; cdr3_nt: TGTGCCAGCAGCTTCGATTACAGGTTATCGAACACCGGGGAGCTGTTTTTT; d_call: NA; j_call: TRBJ2-2; clone_size: NA; v_call: TRBV5-4
cdr3_aa: CASSLKHTQYF; cdr3_nt: TGTGCCAGCAGCCTAAAGCATACGCAGTATTTT; d_call: NA; j_call: TRBJ2-3; clone_size: NA; v_call: TRBV12-3/TRBV12-4
cdr3_aa: CASSLLEGAGGSLGQFF; cdr3_nt: TGTGCCAGCAGCCTCCTTGAAGGTGCGGGGGGTTCCCTTGGGCAGTTCTTC; d_call: TRBD2; j_call: TRBJ2-1; clone_size: few; v_call: TRBV7-9
cdr3_aa: CASSKMPGDRGSDEQFF; cdr3_nt: TGTGCCAGTAGTAAAATGCCCGGAGACAGGGGATCGGATGAGCAGTTCTTC; d_call: TRBD1; j_call: TRBJ2-1; clone_size: NA; v_call: TRBV19
cdr3_aa: CASSLTGGNTIYF; cdr3_nt: TGCGCCAGCAGCTTGACCGGTGGAAACACCATATATTTT; d_call: NA; j_call: TRBJ1-3; clone_size: NA; v_call: TRBV5-1
cdr3_aa: CASSDRQSYGYTF; cdr3_nt: TGTGCCAGCAGCGACAGACAGTCCTATGGCTACACCTTC; d_call: NA; j_call: TRBJ1-2; clone_size: NA; v_call: TRBV7-2